Each of the 6 T cell receptor beta chains below was sequenced from the same sample in a study of response to subunit inactivated influenza vaccine. TCRdb called the RT-PCR reads again in MiXCR, with one record for every CDR3 protein. Among under 950,000 distinct CDR3 sequences listed, 21% were seen once. The starting material was PBMCs from blood, obtained more than 4 days after vaccination. All receptors come from a man aged 50 or older who received an inactivated influenza vaccine.

The chain links TRBV3-1 to TRBJ2-7, with 9 positions matching TRBD1. The V gene's germline CDR1 is LGHDT and CDR2 YNNKEL (reference sequence). Germline trimming cut 1 base from V and 4 bases from J; bases unmatched to any gene: 14. The CDR3 extends over 18 amino acids. CDR3 bases: TGTGCCAGCAGCCAAGGGACAGGGGATCTTCGAAATTTATACGAGCAGTACTTC. It codes for CASSQGTGDLRNLYEQYF.

The rearrangement uses TRBV30 and TRBJ2-1, with D uncertain. The CDR3 is 11 amino acids. V was cut by 0 bases and J by 9 bases, with 6 bases left in between. The V gene's germline CDR1 is GTSNPN and CDR2 SVGIG (reference sequence). The CDR3 region is CAWSVYSEQFF. The CDR3 DNA follows: TGTGCCTGGAGTGTATATAGTGAGCAGTTCTTC.

This clonotype turned up a few times. J is TRBJ2-7 and V is TRBV12-3 or TRBV12-4; D is uncertain. The length of the CDR3 is 11 residues. The V and J ends lost 8 bases and 5 bases respectively, with 10 bases between them. The CDR3 region is CASGWFDEQYF. The DNA for the CDR3 is TGTGCCAGCGGCTGGTTCGACGAGCAGTACTTC.

The genes are TRBV5-1 and TRBJ2-7; 8 positions agree with TRBD1. Losses at the gene ends were 3 bases for V and 6 bases for J; bases not matched to a gene: 2. Germline V gene lookup returns CDR1 SGHRS and CDR2 YFSETQ. CDR3 length equals 12 residues. The CDR3: CASSWTGFEQYF. The CDR3, as DNA: TGCGCCAGCAGCTGGACAGGGTTCGAGCAGTACTTC. The whole variable domain, remainder taken from reference TRBV5-1 and TRBJ2-7, is KAGVTQTPRYLIKTRGQQVTLSCSPISGHRSVSWYQQTPGQGLQFLFEYFSETQRNKGNFPGRFSGRQFSNSRSEMNVSTLELGDSALYLCASSWTGFEQYFGPGTRLTVT.

The chain combines TRBV4-3 with TRBJ2-5; 12 nucleotides align to TRBD1. Looked up from germline, CDR1 is LGHNA and CDR2 is YSLEER. The CDR3 is 18 residues long. Germline trimming cut 0 bases from V and 5 bases from J; bases unmatched to any gene: 10. In DNA form, the CDR3 reads TGCGCCAGCAGCCAAGACATATTAGGGACAGGGGGCTTGGAGACCCAGTACTTC. Its translation: CASSQDILGTGGLETQYF.

This sequence joins TRBV7-9 and TRBJ2-3, with TRBD2 matching over 7 bases. V gave up 6 bases and J gave up 3 bases; unmatched junction bases: 12. Germline V gives CDR1 SEHNR, CDR2 FQNEAQ (reference sequence). The CDR3 covers 16 residues. This CDR3 reads CASRRGRLAATDTQYF. CDR3 DNA sequence: TGTGCCAGCAGGCGCGGTCGGCTAGCGGCGACAGATACGCAGTATTTT.